The clone carrying this T cell receptor (beta chain) was observed at least ten times. The antigen is not known. A universal primer site arose from template switching, and cDNA bore unique molecular identifiers. TCRdb itself ran the 5' RACE reads through MiXCR, one entry per CDR3 protein. The table includes about 690,000 distinct CDR3 sequences, 6% to 6.5% detected once. The data are from a study of identical twins. Study-wide results and limits: Models, which agreed with sharing between unrelated individuals, nonetheless underestimated the out-of-frame TCR alpha sharing seen in monozygotic twins. Within twin pairs, the out-of-frame alpha sequences they shared showed excess low generation probability. Beta clonotypes that were abundant in cord blood contained fewer insertions, a pattern absent from memory repertoires.

Trimming removed 4 bases from V and 6 bases from J, with 19 bases in between. This CDR3 region has 16 residues. Germline loops: CDR1 SGHTA, CDR2 FQGNSA. Specimen: naive T cells sorted from blood. V usage is TRBV7-2 and J usage is TRBJ2-1; D unclear. The sequence came from a man aged 18 to 29 in good health. The CDR3 loop is CASSSPGGVLLNEQFF. DNA for the CDR3: TGTGCCAGCAGCTCGCCTGGTGGTGTCTTACTCAATGAGCAGTTCTTC.